This section outlines one T cell receptor beta chain sequence together with its context. These data are taken from a study of blood T cell repertoires in COVID-19. Study in general: Sample material is recorded as cDNA or gDNA derived from T cells, B-cell-depleted T cells, or PBMCs.

The repertoire was sequenced with immunoSEQ multiplex PCR; TCRdb's copy has only in-frame clones and lacks some. The sample has some 300,000 clones; approximately 90% are singletons. Per germline, CDR1 SQVTM and CDR2 ANQGSEA. The CDR3 covers 14 residues. The junction had 5 bases not matched to a gene; V was cut back by 4 bases and J by 2 bases. The TCR was taken from a woman in her twenties or thirties who had recovered from COVID-19. The rearrangement links TRBV29-1 to TRBJ2-1; TRBD2 aligns across 7 bases. The sequencing input was peripheral blood. The CDR3 DNA follows: TGCAGCGTTGCCGGGACTACGACCTACAATGAGCAGTTCTTC. Its translation: CSVAGTTTYNEQFF.